The 32 T cell receptor beta chains in this list originate from one sample, sequenced in a study of cytomegalovirus exposure and HLA in healthy donors. The PCR was carried out with 60 Vbeta primers and 13 Jbeta primers. Sequencing used immunoSEQ multiplex PCR; TCRdb keeps in-frame clones, though not all of them. In the table there are 150,000 to 200,000 clones, approximately 84% of which are singletons. What was sequenced was PBMCs. The receptors come from a boy between 10 and 17 years old in good health and CMV-seronegative.

CDR3 loop: CASSLNGGVDTQYF. CDR3 bases: TGTGCCAGCAGCTTAAACGGGGGGGTGGATACGCAGTATTTT. This chain uses TRBV7-9 with TRBJ2-3; TRBD2 matches at 8 bases. CDR1 is SEHNR and CDR2 is FQNEAQ in the germline V gene (reference sequence). This CDR3 is 14 amino acids long. The V segment lost 2 bases and the J segment 6 bases; nucleotides outside the gene matches: 4.

CDR3: CASSHGRSPMDEQYF. The CDR3 DNA is TGCGCCAGCAGCCACGGTAGGAGCCCTATGGACGAGCAGTACTTC. The chain has TRBV4-1 and TRBJ2-7, with D unresolved. Germline V lookup: CDR1 MGHRA, CDR2 YSYEKL. V was shortened by 3 bases and J by 5 bases, with 17 bases between the two germline ends. The CDR3 covers 15 residues.

This clone was counted a single time. The V and J genes are TRBV6-1 and TRBJ1-5, with 8 positions matching TRBD1. The CDR3 runs 13 residues. Per the germline V gene, CDR1 is MNHNS and CDR2 is SASEGT. Trimming cost V 5 bases and J 5 bases; bases outside gene matches: 2. CDR3 in amino acids: CASSPRGHQPQHF. Here the CDR3 DNA reads TGTGCCAGCAGTCCCAGGGGGCATCAGCCCCAGCATTTT.

This chain uses TRBV6-5 with TRBJ2-1, with 11 bases fitting TRBD2. CDR1 and CDR2 from the germline V gene are MNHEY and SVGAGI. V gave up 2 bases and J gave up 9 bases; unmatched junction bases: 6. The CDR3 runs to 15 residues. This chain's CDR3 is CASSYEGTSGTEQFF. CDR3 bases: TGTGCCAGCAGTTACGAGGGGACTAGCGGAACTGAGCAGTTCTTC.

This chain connects TRBV4-3 to TRBJ1-3, with D unresolved. There are 16 residues in the CDR3. V shed 0 bases and J shed 2 bases, with 11 bases lying between them. Germline CDR1 reads LGHNA; CDR2 reads YSLEER. The DNA of the CDR3 is TGCGCCAGCAGCCAAGATCTGGGGAGCACTGGAAACACCATATATTTT. Its translation: CASSQDLGSTGNTIYF.

This chain links TRBV7-3 with TRBJ2-7; D gene ambiguous. The germline V gene has CDR1 SGHTA and CDR2 FQGTGA. V dropped 1 base and J dropped 1 base, with 11 bases sitting between them. This CDR3 spans 15 amino acids. The CDR3 sequence is CASSLNAGSSYEQYF. In DNA, the CDR3 is TGTGCCAGCAGCTTAAACGCAGGCTCGTCCTACGAGCAGTACTTC.

The CDR3 nucleotides read TGTGCCAGCAGGGCCGGGACTCTCCAAGAATACGAGCAGTACTTC. Translated, it gives CASRAGTLQEYEQYF. This sequence joins TRBV27 and TRBJ2-7; TRBD2 is a possible D gene (6 bases). CDR1 is MNHEY, CDR2 SMNVEV, per germline (reference sequence). CDR3 length: 15 amino acids. V was cut by 6 bases and J by 4 bases, with 19 bases left in between.

The CDR3 DNA is TGCAGCGTTGAGGGGCAGGGGGCAAGCTCCTACGAGCAGTACTTC. Protein sequence: CSVEGQGASSYEQYF. V gene TRBV29-1 combines with J gene TRBJ2-7; 8 bases agree with TRBD1. Germline CDR1 and CDR2: SQVTM and ANQGSEA. The CDR3 loop spans 15 amino acids. The V and J ends lost 3 bases and 0 bases, in that order; junction bases with no gene match: 7.

The table lists this clone with a few counts. This sequence joins TRBV25-1 and TRBJ1-5; D possibly corresponds to TRBD1 (6 bases). Trimming took 0 bases from V and 4 from J, leaving 7 bases between them. The CDR3 length is 14 residues. Germline V gene lookup returns CDR1 MGHDK and CDR2 SYGVNS. CDR3: CASSEYDRNQPQHF. CDR3 in DNA: TGTGCCAGCAGTGAATATGACAGGAATCAGCCCCAGCATTTT.

This chain joins TRBV29-1 and TRBJ1-1; possibly TRBD1 for D (5 bases). Germline CDR1 reads SQVTM; CDR2 reads ANQGSEA. The CDR3 runs to 14 residues. Trimming removed 3 bases at V and 0 bases at J, with 11 bases between. CDR3 sequence: CSVDRGSMNTEAFF. As DNA, the CDR3 is TGCAGCGTTGACCGGGGGAGTATGAACACTGAAGCTTTCTTT.

This clone was counted once. This chain links TRBV5-4 with TRBJ2-3; 14 nucleotides align to TRBD2. With V trimmed by 7 bases and J by 3 bases, 7 bases remained unmatched. Germline CDR1 is SGHNT and CDR2 is YYREEE (reference sequence). The CDR3 extends over 16 amino acids. CDR3 coding DNA: TGTGCCAGCTCGGGGACTAGCGGGAGCCCGACAGATACGCAGTATTTT. Its translation is CASSGTSGSPTDTQYF.

The V gene is TRBV19, the J gene TRBJ1-5; D remains unclear. This CDR3 region has 16 residues. V lost 0 bases and J lost 6, with 15 bases in between. Germline CDR1 LNHDA, CDR2 SQIVND (reference sequence). Here the CDR3 reads CASSIDLTRKAQPQHF. CDR3 nucleotide sequence: TGTGCCAGTAGTATAGATCTTACGAGGAAAGCTCAGCCCCAGCATTTT.

The rearrangement links TRBV21-1 to TRBJ2-7; the table calls TRBD2, which could not be checked here. TRBV21-1 is marked as a pseudogene. This CDR3 has 16 residues. CDR3 in amino acids: CASSKWETSGSYEQYF. The CDR3 DNA reads TGTGCCAGCAGCAAATGGGAGACTAGCGGCTCCTACGAGCAGTACTTC.

This sequence joins TRBV11-2 and TRBJ1-1, with D perhaps TRBD1 (5 bases). The CDR3 is 13 residues long. Germline V gene lookup returns CDR1 SGHAT and CDR2 FQNNGV. V dropped 5 bases and J dropped 8 bases, with 15 bases sitting between them. CDR3 loop: CASSTRIDREAFF. The DNA of the CDR3 is TGTGCCAGCAGCACCCGGATCGACAGAGAAGCTTTCTTT.

The table lists this clone with a count of one. V and J are TRBV28 and TRBJ1-1; 7 bases are a match to TRBD1. The germline V gene encodes CDR1 MDHEN and CDR2 SYDVKM. This CDR3 comprises 15 residues. V was pared by 4 bases and J by 3 bases, with 8 bases of the junction left unmatched. CDR3 sequence (DNA): TGTGCCAGCAGTTCGACACAGGGGTGGGACACTGAAGCTTTCTTT. Amino acids: CASSSTQGWDTEAFF. Drawing the rest from reference TRBV28 and TRBJ1-1, the complete variable domain is DVKVTQSSRYLVKRTGEKVFLECVQDMDHENMFWYRQDPGLGLRLIYFSYDVKMKEKGDIPEGYSVSREKKERFSLILESASTNQTSMYLCASSSTQGWDTEAFFGQGTRLTVV.

This clone was found once. The chain carries TRBV5-1 and TRBJ1-1; TRBD1 is a possible D gene (6 bases). V was pared by 3 bases and J by 1 base, with 16 bases between. The germline V gene encodes CDR1 SGHRS and CDR2 YFSETQ. The CDR3 consists of 16 residues. The CDR3 coding sequence is TGCGCCAGCAGCTCGACCCCGGGACACCGGAACACTGAAGCTTTCTTT. Translated, it gives CASSSTPGHRNTEAFF. Variable domain in full (rest from reference TRBV5-1 and TRBJ1-1): KAGVTQTPRYLIKTRGQQVTLSCSPISGHRSVSWYQQTPGQGLQFLFEYFSETQRNKGNFPGRFSGRQFSNSRSEMNVSTLELGDSALYLCASSSTPGHRNTEAFFGQGTRLTVV.

This clone was detected once. J is TRBJ2-3 and V is TRBV20-1; no reliable D call. Between the trimmed V and J ends, which lost 5 bases and 5 bases, there was a span of 8 bases. Germline lookup yields CDR1 DFQATT and CDR2 SNEGSKA (reference sequence). This CDR3 is 11 amino acids long. CDR3 amino acids: CSASRGDTQYF. CDR3 in DNA: TGCAGTGCTTCACGAGGAGATACGCAGTATTTT.

The rearrangement joins TRBV14 to TRBJ1-2, with 8 bases matching TRBD1. Per the germline V gene, CDR1 is SGHDN and CDR2 is FVKESK. J lost 4 bases, V lost 3 bases, and 7 bases had no gene match. The CDR3 sequence is 15 residues long. For the CDR3, the DNA is TGTGCCAGCAGCCAGACCGGGACAGGCTTCTATGGCTACACCTTC. It specifies CASSQTGTGFYGYTF.

This clone was seen a few times. The chain uses TRBV5-4 and TRBJ2-7; tentatively, D is TRBD1 (5 bases). The germline V and J ends were trimmed by 0 bases and 2 bases, with 12 bases remaining between them. Looked up from germline, CDR1 is SGHNT and CDR2 is YYREEE (reference sequence). The CDR3 is made up of 15 amino acids. The CDR3 spells CASSLGWQGTYEQYF. The CDR3 nucleotides are TGTGCCAGCAGCTTGGGGTGGCAGGGAACCTACGAGCAGTACTTC.

The V and J genes are TRBV21-1 and TRBJ1-5. TRBV21-1 is termed a pseudogene. The length of the CDR3 is 14 residues. The CDR3 loop reads CASSKSQGGQPQHF. The CDR3 nucleotides read TGTGCCAGCAGCAAAAGTCAGGGAGGTCAGCCCCAGCATTTT.

The chain uses TRBV4-1 and TRBJ1-3; D not resolved. Per germline, CDR1 MGHRA and CDR2 YSYEKL. Trimming took off 1 base at V and 4 bases at J, with 11 bases between the two ends. The CDR3 covers 15 residues. The CDR3 loop reads CASSQVSGPGNTIYF. Here the CDR3 DNA reads TGCGCCAGCAGCCAAGTTAGCGGCCCGGGAAACACCATATATTTT.

The CDR3 DNA reads TGTGCCAGCAGTGCTCACCCTAAATCCTACAATGAGCAGTTCTTC. Translating gives CASSAHPKSYNEQFF. The J gene is TRBJ2-1, the V gene TRBV9, with unresolved D. Germline V gives CDR1 SGDLS, CDR2 YYNGEE. V gave up 5 bases and J gave up 1 base, with 13 bases separating them. The CDR3 has 15 residues.

This chain connects TRBV5-6 to TRBJ2-1; 8 nucleotides line up with TRBD2. There are 12 residues in the CDR3. Trimming at V came to 4 bases and at J to 10 bases, leaving 4 bases not matched to a gene. Germline CDR1 SGHDT, CDR2 YYEEEE. CDR3 loop: CASSGLAREQFF. Written as DNA, the CDR3 is TGTGCCAGCAGCGGACTAGCACGGGAGCAGTTCTTC.

This clone is a singleton in its sample. The V and J genes are TRBV2 and TRBJ1-4, with 8 nucleotides matching TRBD1. Germline lookup yields CDR1 SNHLY and CDR2 FYNNEI. This CDR3 contains 16 residues. J gave up 4 bases and V 6 bases, and 10 bases lay outside the gene matches. This CDR3 is CASRPLTGEDNEKLFF. DNA for the CDR3: TGTGCCAGCAGACCCTTGACAGGGGAGGATAATGAAAAACTGTTTTTT.

As DNA, the CDR3 is TGTGCCAGCAGTAGTGACAGGGACCACTACGAGCAGTACTTC. This encodes CASSSDRDHYEQYF. The chain joins TRBV5-6 to TRBJ2-7; 7 nucleotides match TRBD1. Germline V CDR1 and CDR2: SGHDT, YYEEEE. The CDR3 runs to 14 residues. The V and J ends lost 5 bases and 3 bases, in that order; junction bases with no gene match: 8.

V and J are TRBV28 and TRBJ1-4, with D uncertain. The germline V and J ends were trimmed by 1 base and 4 bases, with 7 bases remaining between them. Looked up from germline, CDR1 is MDHEN and CDR2 is SYDVKM. The CDR3 loop spans 14 amino acids. The CDR3 protein is CASSLSQINEKLFF. In DNA, the CDR3 is TGTGCCAGCAGTTTATCTCAGATTAATGAAAAACTGTTTTTT.

The chain links TRBV18 to TRBJ1-2; 8 bases fit TRBD1. Germline V gives CDR1 KGHSH, CDR2 LQKENI. V shed 2 bases and J 8 bases; nucleotides not matched to a gene: 7. The CDR3 covers 14 residues. Written as DNA, the CDR3 is TGTGCCAGCTCACCAGTTCTGGCAGGGGGCGGCTACACCTTC. Amino acid sequence: CASSPVLAGGGYTF.

This chain uses TRBV7-2 with TRBJ2-7; TRBD2 matches at 11 bases. V trimming: 5 bases; J trimming: 3 bases; junction bases outside the gene matches: 6. The CDR3 extends over 15 amino acids. The germline gives CDR1 SGHTA, CDR2 FQGNSA. The CDR3 DNA follows: TGTGCCAGCAGCATTGGGACTAGCGGAAACTACGAGCAGTACTTC. It yields the protein CASSIGTSGNYEQYF. Looking up the rest from reference TRBV7-2 and TRBJ2-7 gives the full variable domain: GAGVSQSPSNKVTEKGKDVELRCDPISGHTALYWYRQSLGQGLEFLIYFQGNSAPDKSGLPSDRFSAERTGGSVSTLTIQRTQQEDSAVYLCASSIGTSGNYEQYFGPGTRLTVT.

This CDR3 reads CASSVGAGAVDYGYTF. DNA of the CDR3: TGTGCCAGCAGCGTAGGAGCAGGGGCTGTAGACTATGGCTACACCTTC. This chain uses TRBV9 with TRBJ1-2, with D perhaps matching TRBD1 (6 bases). The CDR3 is 16 residues long. The germline V and J ends were trimmed by 0 bases and 3 bases, with 15 bases remaining between them. CDR1 is SGDLS and CDR2 is YYNGEE in the germline V gene.

The rearrangement joins TRBV20-1 to TRBJ1-1; D gene uncertain. The CDR3 is 11 amino acids. Trimming pared 6 bases from V and 5 bases from J, leaving 10 bases between. The germline gives CDR1 DFQATT, CDR2 SNEGSKA (reference sequence). The CDR3 protein is CSAWRRTEAFF. The CDR3 DNA reads TGCAGTGCCTGGAGGCGGACTGAAGCTTTCTTT.

The rearrangement links TRBV6-5 to TRBJ2-1, with 7 bases lining up with TRBD1. Trimming removed 0 bases from V and 4 bases from J; junction bases left unmatched: 6. Germline V gives CDR1 MNHEY, CDR2 SVGAGI. The CDR3 extends over 16 amino acids. This CDR3 is CASSYSSGTAYNEQFF. In nucleotides, the CDR3 is TGTGCCAGCAGTTACTCTTCCGGGACAGCTTACAATGAGCAGTTCTTC.

The chain couples TRBV10-3 to TRBJ1-2, with D tentatively TRBD1 (5 bases). Germline loops: CDR1 ENHRY, CDR2 SYGVKD. This CDR3 region has 14 residues. The CDR3 sequence is CVSRGGLLNYGYTF. The CDR3 nucleotides are TGTGTCTCGAGGGGAGGTCTCCTTAACTATGGCTACACCTTC.